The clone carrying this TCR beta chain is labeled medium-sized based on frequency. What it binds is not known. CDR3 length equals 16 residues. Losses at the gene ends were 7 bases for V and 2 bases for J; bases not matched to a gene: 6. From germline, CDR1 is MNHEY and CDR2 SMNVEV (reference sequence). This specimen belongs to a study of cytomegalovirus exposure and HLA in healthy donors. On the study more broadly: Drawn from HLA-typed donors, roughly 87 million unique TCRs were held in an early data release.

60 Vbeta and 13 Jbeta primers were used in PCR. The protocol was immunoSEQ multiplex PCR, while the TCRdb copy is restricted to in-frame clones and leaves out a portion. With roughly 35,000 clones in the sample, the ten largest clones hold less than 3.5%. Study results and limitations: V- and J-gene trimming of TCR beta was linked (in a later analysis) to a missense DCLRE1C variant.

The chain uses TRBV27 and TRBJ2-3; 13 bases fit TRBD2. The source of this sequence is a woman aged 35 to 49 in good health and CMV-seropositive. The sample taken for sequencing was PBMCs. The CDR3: CASNQGLAGLTDTQYF. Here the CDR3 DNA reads TGTGCCAGCAACCAGGGACTAGCGGGGCTCACAGATACGCAGTATTTT.